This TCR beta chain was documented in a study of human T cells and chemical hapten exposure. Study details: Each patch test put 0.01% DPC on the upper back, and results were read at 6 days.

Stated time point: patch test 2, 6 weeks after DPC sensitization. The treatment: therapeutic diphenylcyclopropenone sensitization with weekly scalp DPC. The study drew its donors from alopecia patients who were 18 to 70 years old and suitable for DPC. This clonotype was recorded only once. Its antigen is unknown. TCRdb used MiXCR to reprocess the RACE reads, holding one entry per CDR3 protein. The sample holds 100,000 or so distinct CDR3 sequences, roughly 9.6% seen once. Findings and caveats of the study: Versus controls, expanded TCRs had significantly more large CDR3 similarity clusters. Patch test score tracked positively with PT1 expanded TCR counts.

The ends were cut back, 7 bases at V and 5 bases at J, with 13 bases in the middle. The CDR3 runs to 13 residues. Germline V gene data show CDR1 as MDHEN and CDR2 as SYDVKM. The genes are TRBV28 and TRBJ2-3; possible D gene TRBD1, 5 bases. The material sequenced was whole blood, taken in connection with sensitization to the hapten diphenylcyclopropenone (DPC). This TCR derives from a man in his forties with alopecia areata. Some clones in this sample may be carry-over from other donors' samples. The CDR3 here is CASMPGSGDTQYF. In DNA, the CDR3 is TGTGCCAGCATGCCAGGGTCAGGAGATACGCAGTATTTT.